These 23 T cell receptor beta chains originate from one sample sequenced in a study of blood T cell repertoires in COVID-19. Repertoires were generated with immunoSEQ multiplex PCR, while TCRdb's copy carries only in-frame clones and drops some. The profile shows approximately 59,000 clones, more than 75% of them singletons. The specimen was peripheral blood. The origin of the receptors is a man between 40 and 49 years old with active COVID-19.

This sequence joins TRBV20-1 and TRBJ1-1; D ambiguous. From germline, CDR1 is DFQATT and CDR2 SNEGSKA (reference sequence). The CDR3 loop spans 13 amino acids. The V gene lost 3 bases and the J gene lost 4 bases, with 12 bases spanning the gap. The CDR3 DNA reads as TGCAGTGCTAGTCGAACCGGGTCCACTGAAGCTTTCTTT. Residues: CSASRTGSTEAFF.

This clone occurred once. This chain's CDR3 is CAISESTSGQETQYF. For the CDR3, the DNA is TGTGCCATCAGTGAGTCGACTAGCGGGCAAGAGACCCAGTACTTC. The chain couples TRBV10-3 to TRBJ2-5, with TRBD2 identical over 10 bases. This CDR3 contains 15 residues. The junction had 0 bases not matched to a gene; V was cut back by 0 bases and J by 2 bases. Germline lookup yields CDR1 ENHRY and CDR2 SYGVKD.

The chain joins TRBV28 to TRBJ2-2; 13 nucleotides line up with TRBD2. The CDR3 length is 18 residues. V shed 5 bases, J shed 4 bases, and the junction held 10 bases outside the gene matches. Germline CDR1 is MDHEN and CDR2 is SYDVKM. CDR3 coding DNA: TGTGCCAGCAGTCCTCGGACTAGCGGGAGTTTAATCACCGGGGAGCTGTTTTTT. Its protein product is CASSPRTSGSLITGELFF.

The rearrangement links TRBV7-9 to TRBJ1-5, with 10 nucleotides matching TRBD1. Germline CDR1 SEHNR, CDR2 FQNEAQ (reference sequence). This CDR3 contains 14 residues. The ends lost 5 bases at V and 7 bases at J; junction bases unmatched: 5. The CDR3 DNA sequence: TGTGCCAGCAGCGAGACAGGGGGCGCGCAGCCCCAGCATTTT. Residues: CASSETGGAQPQHF.

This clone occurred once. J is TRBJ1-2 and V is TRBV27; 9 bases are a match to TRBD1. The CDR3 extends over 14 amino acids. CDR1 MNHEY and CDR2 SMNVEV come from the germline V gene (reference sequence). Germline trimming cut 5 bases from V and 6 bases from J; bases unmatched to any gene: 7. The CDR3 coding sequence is TGTGCCAGCAGTGTGACAGGGGGTATCGATGGCTACACCTTC. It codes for CASSVTGGIDGYTF.

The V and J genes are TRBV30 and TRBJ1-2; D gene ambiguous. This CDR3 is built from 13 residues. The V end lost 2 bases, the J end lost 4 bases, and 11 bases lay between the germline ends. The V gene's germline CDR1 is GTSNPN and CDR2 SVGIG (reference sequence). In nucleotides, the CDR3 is TGTGCCTGGAGTCCAGGAATTGGCTATGGCTACACCTTC. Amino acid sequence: CAWSPGIGYGYTF.

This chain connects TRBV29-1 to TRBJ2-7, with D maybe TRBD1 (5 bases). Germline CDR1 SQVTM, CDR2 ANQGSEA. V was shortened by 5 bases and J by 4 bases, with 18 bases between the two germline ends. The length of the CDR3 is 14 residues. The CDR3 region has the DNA TGCAGCGTTTCGGACACTATGAAAGGGTACGAGCAGTACTTC. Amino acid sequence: CSVSDTMKGYEQYF.

CDR3 DNA: TGCCGCGGAGGAGCCTACAATGAGCAGTTCTTC. This codes for CRGGAYNEQFF. The genes are TRBV21-1 and TRBJ2-1; the DNA was not used to check the table's D call, TRBD2. TRBV21-1 counts as a pseudogene. The CDR3 is 11 residues long.

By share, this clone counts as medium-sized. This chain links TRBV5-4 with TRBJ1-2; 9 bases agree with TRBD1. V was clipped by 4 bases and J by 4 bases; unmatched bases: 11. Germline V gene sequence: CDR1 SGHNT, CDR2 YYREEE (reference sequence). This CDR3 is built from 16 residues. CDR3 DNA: TGTGCCAGCAGCACCCCGGGACAGGGATTCGGCTATGGCTACACCTTC. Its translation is CASSTPGQGFGYGYTF.

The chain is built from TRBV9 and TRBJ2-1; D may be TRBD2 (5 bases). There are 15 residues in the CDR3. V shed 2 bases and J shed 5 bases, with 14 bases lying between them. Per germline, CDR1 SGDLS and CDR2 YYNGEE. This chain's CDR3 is CASSVSALPHNEQFF. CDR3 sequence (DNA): TGTGCCAGCAGCGTTAGCGCACTACCTCACAATGAGCAGTTCTTC.

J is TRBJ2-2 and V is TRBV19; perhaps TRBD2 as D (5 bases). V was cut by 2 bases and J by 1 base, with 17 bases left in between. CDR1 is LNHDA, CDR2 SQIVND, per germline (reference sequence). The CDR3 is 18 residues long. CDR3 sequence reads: CASSISRWGAGNTGELFF. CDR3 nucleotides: TGTGCCAGTAGTATATCCCGATGGGGAGCCGGGAACACCGGGGAGCTGTTTTTT.

DNA of the CDR3: TGCGCCAGCACCTGGGACAGCGAAGAGACCCAGTACTTC. Its translation: CASTWDSEETQYF. This sequence joins TRBV10-2 and TRBJ2-5; 7 nucleotides match TRBD1. V lost 7 bases, J lost 3 bases, and 5 bases stayed unmatched. The CDR3 is 13 residues long. The V gene's germline CDR1 is WSHSY and CDR2 SAAADI.

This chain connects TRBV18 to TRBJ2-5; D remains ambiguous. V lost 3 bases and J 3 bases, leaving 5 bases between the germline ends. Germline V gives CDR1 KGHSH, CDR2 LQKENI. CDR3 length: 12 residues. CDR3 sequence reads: CASSPSEETQYF. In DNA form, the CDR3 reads TGTGCCAGCTCACCTTCTGAAGAGACCCAGTACTTC.

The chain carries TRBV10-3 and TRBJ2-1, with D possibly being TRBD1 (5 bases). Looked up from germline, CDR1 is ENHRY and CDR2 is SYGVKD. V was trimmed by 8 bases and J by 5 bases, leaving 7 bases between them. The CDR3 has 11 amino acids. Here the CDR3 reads CAIRQNNEQFF. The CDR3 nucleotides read TGTGCCATCCGACAGAACAATGAGCAGTTCTTC.

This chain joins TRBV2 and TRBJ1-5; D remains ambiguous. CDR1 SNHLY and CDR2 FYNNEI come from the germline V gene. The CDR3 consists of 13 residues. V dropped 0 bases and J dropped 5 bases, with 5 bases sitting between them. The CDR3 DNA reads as TGTGCCAGCAGTGAAGCGTACTATCAGCCCCAGCATTTT. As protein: CASSEAYYQPQHF.

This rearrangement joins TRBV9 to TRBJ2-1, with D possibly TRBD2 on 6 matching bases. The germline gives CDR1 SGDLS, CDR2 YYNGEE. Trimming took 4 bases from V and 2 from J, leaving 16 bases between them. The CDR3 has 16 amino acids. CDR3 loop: CASSPDGRGAYNEQFF. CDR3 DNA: TGTGCCAGCAGCCCCGACGGGCGGGGAGCCTACAATGAGCAGTTCTTC.

In DNA form, the CDR3 reads TGTACGTTTTTCTGGCCCCCCCACCCCTACGAGCAGTACTTC. It translates to CTFFWPPHPYEQYF. V gene TRBV19 combines with J gene TRBJ2-7; the D is unclear. The CDR3 has 14 amino acids. Germline lookup yields CDR1 LNHDA and CDR2 SQIVND (reference sequence).

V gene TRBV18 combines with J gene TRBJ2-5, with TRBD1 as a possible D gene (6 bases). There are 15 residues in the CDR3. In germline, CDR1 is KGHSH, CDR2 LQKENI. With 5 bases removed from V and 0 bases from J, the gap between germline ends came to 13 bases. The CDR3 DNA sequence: TGTGCCAGCTCAATCGGCAGGGGATACCAAGAGACCCAGTACTTC. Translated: CASSIGRGYQETQYF. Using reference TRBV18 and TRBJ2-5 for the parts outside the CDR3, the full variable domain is NAGVMQNPRHLVRRRGQEARLRCSPMKGHSHVYWYRQLPEEGLKFMVYLQKENIIDESGMPKERFSAEFPKEGPSILRIQQVVRGDSAAYFCASSIGRGYQETQYFGPGTRLLVL.

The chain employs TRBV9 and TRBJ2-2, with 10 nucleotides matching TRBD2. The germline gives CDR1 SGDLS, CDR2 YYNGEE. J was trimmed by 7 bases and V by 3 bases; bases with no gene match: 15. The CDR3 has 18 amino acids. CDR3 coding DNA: TGTGCCAGCAGCGCCCCTCGGGCTAGCGGGAGTGAGGGCGGGGAGCTGTTTTTT. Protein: CASSAPRASGSEGGELFF.

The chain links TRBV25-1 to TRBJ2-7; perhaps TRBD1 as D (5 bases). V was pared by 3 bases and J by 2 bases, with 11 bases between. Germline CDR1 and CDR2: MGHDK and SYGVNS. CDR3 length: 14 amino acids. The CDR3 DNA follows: TGTGCCAGCAGTGACAGGGCCTCTACCTACGAGCAGTACTTC. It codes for CASSDRASTYEQYF.

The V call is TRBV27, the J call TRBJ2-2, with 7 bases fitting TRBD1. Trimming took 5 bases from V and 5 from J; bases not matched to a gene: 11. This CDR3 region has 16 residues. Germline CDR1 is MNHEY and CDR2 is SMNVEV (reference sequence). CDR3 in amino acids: CASSPPDRVMTGELFF. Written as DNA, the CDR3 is TGTGCCAGCAGTCCACCCGACAGGGTAATGACCGGGGAGCTGTTTTTT.

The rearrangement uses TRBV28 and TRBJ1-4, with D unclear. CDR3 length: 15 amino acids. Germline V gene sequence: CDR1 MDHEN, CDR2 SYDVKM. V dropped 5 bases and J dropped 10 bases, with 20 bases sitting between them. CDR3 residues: CASSQLSSSIVKLFF. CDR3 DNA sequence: TGTGCCAGCAGTCAACTGTCGAGTAGTATTGTAAAACTGTTTTTT.

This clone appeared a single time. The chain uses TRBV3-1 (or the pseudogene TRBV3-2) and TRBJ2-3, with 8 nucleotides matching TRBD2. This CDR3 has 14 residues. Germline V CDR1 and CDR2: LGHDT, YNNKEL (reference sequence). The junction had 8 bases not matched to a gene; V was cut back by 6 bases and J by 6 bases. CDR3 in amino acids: CASSYSRGGDTQYF. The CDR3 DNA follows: TGTGCCAGCAGTTATTCACGGGGGGGCGATACGCAGTATTTT.